One T cell receptor beta chain is described in this entry. Its specificity is unknown. V lost 0 bases and J 8 bases, leaving 10 bases between the germline ends. The CDR3 is 13 amino acids. Per germline, CDR1 LNHNV and CDR2 YYDKDF (reference sequence). The sample originates from a study of cytomegalovirus exposure and HLA in healthy donors. Unrecorded immune exposures were likely, despite nominal health at sampling. The PCR ran on 60 Vbeta and 13 Jbeta primers. Per the study methods: The authors later counted roughly 79 million unique TCR beta chains, approximately 12 million of them shared. Produced via immunoSEQ multiplex PCR; TCRdb's table is partial and in-frame only. V and J calls and clone size follow that table, whereas D and trimming were derived from the DNA. The profile shows some 96,000 clones, approximately 79% of them singletons. Notes on the study in general: A later analysis revealed that TCR association rates differed between HLA loci, peaking at DRB1 and bottoming out at HLA-C. Presence/absence analyses rested on an assumption that sequencing depth was roughly uniform across donors.

The TCR sequence derives from a woman in her sixties or seventies in good health and CMV-seropositive. V and J are TRBV15 and TRBJ1-1; D is uncertain. The material sequenced was PBMCs. CDR3 bases: TGTGCCACCAGCAGAGAGATGCGGATAGAAGCTTTCTTT. Translating gives CATSREMRIEAFF.